This T cell receptor beta chain originates from a study of TIL therapy for anti-PD-1-resistant metastatic lung cancer. Study-wide context: Median tumor PD-L1 proportion score was about 5.9%. Tumors carried a median about 1.5 non-synonymous mutations per megabase.

The germline gives CDR1 SEHNR, CDR2 FQNEAQ (reference sequence). V shed 5 bases and J shed 8 bases, with 12 bases lying between them. This CDR3 has 12 residues. Indicated time point: pre-treatment sample, taken before nivolumab and TIL therapy. The tumor samples were excised metastases, mostly pleural nodules or supraclavicular lymph nodes. Enrollment ran from October 2017 to early 2020. This was the immunoSEQ v3 assay. Here immunoSEQ multiplex PCR was the method, and the copy in TCRdb shows in-frame clones only, minus some. There are over 20,000 clones in the sample; 55% to 75% occur only once, and less than 8.5% lies in the top ten.

Sequencing was performed on tumor tissue, taken at baseline. The chain couples TRBV7-9 to TRBJ1-1; D is undetermined. This receptor was obtained from a person between 25 and 80 years old with non-small cell lung cancer. CDR3 protein: CASSPQAAEAFF. DNA of the CDR3: TGTGCCAGCAGCCCACAAGCTGCCGAAGCTTTCTTT. Complete variable domain (other parts from reference TRBV7-9 and TRBJ1-1): DTGVSQNPRHKITKRGQNVTFRCDPISEHNRLYWYRQTLGQGPEFLTYFQNEAQLEKSRLLSDRFSAERPKGSFSTLEIQRTEQGDSAMYLCASSPQAAEAFFGQGTRLTVV.